Below, 22 T cell receptor beta chains from the same sample are listed, as sequenced in a study of CD8+ T cells in alopecia areata. The treatment denotes: oral pan-JAK inhibitor, 5-10 mg twice daily. Investigators isolated RNA and reverse transcribed it into cDNA to act as the sequencing template. The protocol was immunoSEQ multiplex PCR, while the TCRdb copy is restricted to in-frame clones and leaves out a portion. The table shows a few hundred thousand clones, with more than 55% occurring only once. The sample in question was CD4+ T cells sorted from blood, obtained around week 44, from a patient treated with tofacitinib. The receptors stem from a human donor with alopecia areata.

The chain employs TRBV5-6 and TRBJ2-1; D ambiguous. Germline V gives CDR1 SGHDT, CDR2 YYEEEE. The CDR3 extends over 14 amino acids. The V end was cut by 4 bases, the J end by 9 bases, with 17 bases between. CDR3 loop: CASSHRVGSGEQFF. CDR3 nucleotide sequence: TGTGCCAGCAGCCACCGGGTAGGGTCCGGTGAGCAGTTCTTC.

The chain has TRBV5-5 and TRBJ2-3; D may be TRBD1 or TRBD2 (5 bases each). With 0 bases removed from V and 2 bases from J, the gap between germline ends came to 13 bases. The CDR3 totals 16 residues. The germline CDR1 and CDR2 sequences are SGHKS and YYEKEE (reference sequence). CDR3 nucleotide sequence: TGTGCCAGCAGCTTGGTGGGGGATTGGGACACAGATACGCAGTATTTT. Translating it yields CASSLVGDWDTDTQYF.

This clone was seen just once. This chain joins TRBV29-1 and TRBJ1-1; perhaps TRBD1 as D (5 bases). The germline V gene encodes CDR1 SQVTM and CDR2 ANQGSEA. This CDR3 is 13 amino acids long. The V end lost 3 bases, the J end lost 5 bases, and 13 bases lay between the germline ends. CDR3 bases: TGCAGCGTTGATGAGGCAGGGATGACTGAAGCTTTCTTT. This codes for CSVDEAGMTEAFF.

The chain is built from TRBV9 and TRBJ1-2; D remains ambiguous. Trimming removed 8 bases from V and 7 bases from J, with 12 bases in between. The germline gives CDR1 SGDLS, CDR2 YYNGEE. The CDR3 runs to 11 residues. CDR3 bases: TGTGCCAGAGTGAGACCTTGTGGCTACACCTTC. Translated, it gives CARVRPCGYTF. Variable domain in full (rest from reference TRBV9 and TRBJ1-2): DSGVTQTPKHLITATGQRVTLRCSPRSGDLSVYWYQQSLDQGLQFLIQYYNGEERAKGNILERFSAQQFPDLHSELNLSSLELGDSALYFCARVRPCGYTFGSGTRLTVV.

The rearrangement links TRBV2 to TRBJ1-4; maybe TRBD1 (5 bases). CDR3 length equals 16 residues. Trimming shortened V by 0 bases and J by 7 bases, and 15 bases separated the two germline ends. Germline V gene data show CDR1 as SNHLY and CDR2 as FYNNEI. CDR3 nucleotide sequence: TGTGCCAGCAGTGAAGCGCGCGGGGGGGAGCGTGAAAAACTGTTTTTT. This translates into CASSEARGGEREKLFF.

The chain has TRBV29-1 and TRBJ1-2; D possibly corresponds to TRBD1 (6 bases). Germline CDR1 and CDR2: SQVTM and ANQGSEA. Trimming took 0 bases from V and 3 from J, leaving 11 bases between them. The CDR3 contains 14 residues. CDR3 region: CSVEDPDSHYGYTF. The CDR3 DNA is TGCAGCGTTGAAGATCCGGACAGTCACTATGGCTACACCTTC.

The chain has TRBV29-1 and TRBJ2-2; tentatively, D is TRBD1 (5 bases). The V gene lost 7 bases and the J gene lost 3 bases, with 9 bases spanning the gap. CDR1 SQVTM and CDR2 ANQGSEA come from the germline V gene. The CDR3 covers 12 residues. The CDR3 DNA reads TGCAGCGCCAGACAGCACACCGGGGAGCTGTTTTTT. It translates to CSARQHTGELFF.

The rearrangement joins TRBV29-1 to TRBJ1-1; 8 nucleotides match TRBD1. V shed 7 bases, J shed 4 bases, and the junction held 8 bases outside the gene matches. The germline CDR1 and CDR2 sequences are SQVTM and ANQGSEA. The CDR3 has 13 residues. The CDR3 bases are TGCAGCGCCGGACAGGGTAGTCTCACTGAAGCTTTCTTT. Translation gives CSAGQGSLTEAFF.

The rearrangement joins TRBV7-8 to TRBJ2-7; 8 nucleotides match TRBD2. The V and J ends lost 4 bases and 1 base, in that order; junction bases with no gene match: 6. The germline gives CDR1 SGHVS, CDR2 FQNEAQ. The CDR3 extends over 15 amino acids. The CDR3 loop reads CASSSRGGLSYEQYF. CDR3 bases: TGTGCCAGCAGCTCCCGGGGGGGCTTATCCTACGAGCAGTACTTC.

J is TRBJ1-1 and V is TRBV29-1; D call uncertain. V was clipped by 7 bases and J by 2 bases, with 8 bases between them. The CDR3 totals 11 residues. Germline V gene lookup returns CDR1 SQVTM and CDR2 ANQGSEA. In DNA form, the CDR3 reads TGCAGCGCCGCAGTCAACACTGAAGCTTTCTTT. Encoded protein: CSAAVNTEAFF.

The V and J genes are TRBV2 and TRBJ1-2; the D is unclear. With 1 base removed from V and 1 base from J, the gap between germline ends came to 1 base. The CDR3 totals 12 residues. Germline assignment: CDR1 SNHLY and CDR2 FYNNEI. CDR3 residues: CASSEVNYGYTF. In DNA form, the CDR3 reads TGTGCCAGCAGTGAAGTTAACTATGGCTACACCTTC.

J is TRBJ2-5 and V is TRBV29-1; TRBD1 or TRBD2 may be the D gene (7 bases each). The DNA end is more similar to TRBJ2-7, so the J call may be wrong. The CDR3 has 13 residues. Germline values: CDR1 SQVTM, CDR2 ANQGSEA. The CDR3, as DNA: TGCAGCGTTGTGTCCAGGGGGGGCTACGAGCAGTACTTC. This translates into CSVVSRGGYEQYF.

The chain has TRBV30 and TRBJ1-1, with 8 bases lining up with TRBD1. This CDR3 has 13 residues. V trimming: 3 bases; J trimming: 6 bases; junction bases outside the gene matches: 6. Looked up from germline, CDR1 is GTSNPN and CDR2 is SVGIG (reference sequence). CDR3 in DNA: TGTGCCTGGAGCACGGGACAGGACGCTGAAGCTTTCTTT. Its translation: CAWSTGQDAEAFF.

This chain connects TRBV5-6 to TRBJ2-2; D not resolved. The CDR3 runs to 14 residues. V lost 2 bases and J 7 bases, leaving 12 bases between the germline ends. CDR1 is SGHDT, CDR2 YYEEEE, per germline. CDR3: CASSFGSIDGELFF. In DNA, the CDR3 is TGTGCCAGCAGCTTCGGTAGTATTGACGGGGAGCTGTTTTTT.

Note on this clone: The same CDR3 is also encoded by other DNA sequences in this sample. J is TRBJ1-2 and V is TRBV29-1; D unclear. The CDR3 runs to 11 residues. Germline V gene lookup returns CDR1 SQVTM and CDR2 ANQGSEA. V was clipped by 4 bases and J by 3 bases, with 6 bases between them. The DNA of the CDR3 is TGCAGCGTTGGGAGGGACTATGGCTACACCTTC. Its translation is CSVGRDYGYTF.

The V call is TRBV5-4, the J call TRBJ1-1; 10 bases map to TRBD1. Germline V lookup: CDR1 SGHNT, CDR2 YYREEE (reference sequence). The CDR3 covers 14 residues. V shed 5 bases, J shed 2 bases, and the junction held 3 bases outside the gene matches. CDR3 DNA: TGTGCCAGCAGTTGGGACAGGGGAAACACTGAAGCTTTCTTT. Residues: CASSWDRGNTEAFF.

This clone was picked up a small number of times. Other nucleotide sequences from this sample produce the same CDR3. The V call is TRBV14, the J call TRBJ1-1, with 7 bases that match TRBD1. CDR1 is SGHDN, CDR2 FVKESK, per germline. J gave up 4 bases and V 4 bases, and 6 bases lay outside the gene matches. This CDR3 is 14 amino acids long. CDR3 DNA sequence: TGTGCCAGCAGCCCGCAGGGGGTAGGCACTGAAGCTTTCTTT. Translation gives CASSPQGVGTEAFF.

The chain employs TRBV29-1 and TRBJ2-2; D remains unclear. CDR3 length equals 14 residues. The germline gives CDR1 SQVTM, CDR2 ANQGSEA. Trimming took 7 bases from V and 0 from J, leaving 12 bases between them. The CDR3 nucleotides read TGCAGCGCCAAAGGATATGCGAACACCGGGGAGCTGTTTTTT. Translating it yields CSAKGYANTGELFF.

The chain carries TRBV2 and TRBJ2-3, with 8 bases lining up with TRBD2. The V gene's germline CDR1 is SNHLY and CDR2 FYNNEI. V lost 4 bases and J lost 4; bases outside the gene matches: 7. The CDR3 is 15 residues long. Here the CDR3 DNA reads TGTGCCAGCAGTGTATCCGGGGGGGTCTCAGATACGCAGTATTTT. As protein: CASSVSGGVSDTQYF.

This clone has a handful of counts. This chain uses TRBV4-3 with TRBJ2-4, with D maybe TRBD2 (6 bases). V was cut by 1 base and J by 11 bases, with 9 bases left in between. The V gene's germline CDR1 is LGHNA and CDR2 YSLEER. The CDR3 totals 12 residues. The CDR3 protein is CASSQVGGFQYF. CDR3 in DNA: TGCGCCAGCAGCCAAGTTGGAGGGTTTCAGTACTTC.

This clone was detected a few times. This chain connects TRBV9 to TRBJ2-3; no reliable D call. Trimming took 0 bases from V and 0 from J, leaving 11 bases between them. The length of the CDR3 is 16 residues. Germline V CDR1 and CDR2: SGDLS, YYNGEE. This CDR3 is CASSVGGVSSTDTQYF. CDR3 coding DNA: TGTGCCAGCAGCGTAGGGGGTGTCTCTAGCACAGATACGCAGTATTTT.

Comment on this clone: The sample contains more than one DNA sequence encoding this CDR3. The chain recombines TRBV7-9 with TRBJ1-1; D remains unclear. Germline V gene sequence: CDR1 SEHNR, CDR2 FQNEAQ (reference sequence). The CDR3 runs 13 residues. V lost 5 bases, J lost 1 base, and 8 bases lay in between. The CDR3 sequence: CASSRTENTEAFF. As DNA, the CDR3 is TGTGCCAGCAGCCGCACTGAGAACACTGAAGCTTTCTTT. The variable domain in full, completed from reference TRBV7-9 and TRBJ1-1, reads DTGVSQNPRHKITKRGQNVTFRCDPISEHNRLYWYRQTLGQGPEFLTYFQNEAQLEKSRLLSDRFSAERPKGSFSTLEIQRTEQGDSAMYLCASSRTENTEAFFGQGTRLTVV.